The following is a T cell receptor (beta chain) sequence with its context. The antigen is not known. The data originate from a study of a mutant IDH1 vaccine in newly diagnosed glioma. Regarding the study as a whole: 85% to 95% of patients showed vaccine-induced immune responses across multiple MHC alleles.

Measured with immunoSEQ multiplex PCR; TCRdb has only the in-frame clones, and not every one. Of fewer than 45,000 clones in the sample, around 81% were seen once. Time point noted: week 23, last vaccination. Doses consisted of 300 ug of mutant IDH1 20-mer peptide each, paired with topical imiquimod. Germline lookup yields CDR1 LNHDA and CDR2 SQIVND (reference sequence). The ends lost 3 bases at V and 6 bases at J; junction bases unmatched: 5. The CDR3 extends over 14 amino acids. Source: PBMCs, taken from a glioma patient whose treatment included an IDH1 peptide vaccine. This TCR came from a woman aged 40 to 55 with glioma. Some clones in this sample may be carry-over from other donors' samples. V usage is TRBV19 and J usage is TRBJ2-7; 10 bases fit TRBD1. As DNA, the CDR3 is TGTGCCAGTAGTATGAGGGGACAGGGGATCGAGCAGTACTTC. Translation: CASSMRGQGIEQYF.